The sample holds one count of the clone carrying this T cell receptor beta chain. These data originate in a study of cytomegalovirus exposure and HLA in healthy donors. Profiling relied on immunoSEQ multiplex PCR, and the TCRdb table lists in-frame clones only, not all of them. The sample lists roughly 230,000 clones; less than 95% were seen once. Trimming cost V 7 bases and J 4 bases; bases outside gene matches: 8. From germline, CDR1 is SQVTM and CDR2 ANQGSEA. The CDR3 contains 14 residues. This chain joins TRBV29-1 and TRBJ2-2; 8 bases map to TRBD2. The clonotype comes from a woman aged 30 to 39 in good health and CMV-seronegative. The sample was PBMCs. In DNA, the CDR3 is TGCAGCGCAGTAGCGGGAAGGGTCACCGGGGAGCTGTTTTTT. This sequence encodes CSAVAGRVTGELFF.